The rows below give T cell receptor beta chains drawn from one sample of a study of breast tumors, draining lymph nodes, adjacent tissues. TCRdb independently ran MiXCR on the multiplex PCR reads; one entry per CDR3 protein. The sample lists about 180,000 distinct CDR3 sequences, about 33% seen once, with 3.5% to 4.5% in the top ten. Sequenced sample: axillary lymph node tissue. Source of these receptors: a female donor with breast cancer. Some clones in this sample may be carry-over from other donors' samples. Both conserved end residues are part of each CDR3. The D gene is left open where the match is weak. Expanded clones are given a class, and other clones once, few, many or no size at all.

d_call j_call v_call clone_size cdr3_aa cdr3_nt
TRBD2 TRBJ2-7 TRBV9 NA CASSVGGGTYEQYF TGTGCCAGCAGCGTAGGCGGGGGAACCTACGAGCAGTACTTC
NA TRBJ1-4 TRBV19 many CASTVGRGTNEKLFF TGTGCCAGTACCGTCGGTAGGGGAACTAATGAAAAACTGTTTTTT
NA TRBJ2-7 TRBV7-8 NA CASSQDSPGAYEQYF TGCGCCAGCAGCCAAGATTCGCCGGGGGCCTACGAGCAGTACTTC
NA TRBJ2-1 TRBV10-3 many CAISESGGAYNEQFF TGTGCCATCAGTGAGTCTGGCGGGGCCTACAATGAGCAGTTCTTC
NA TRBJ1-1 TRBV29-1 few CSARLDKAFF TGCAGCGCCCGTCTCGATAAAGCTTTCTTT
NA TRBJ2-2 TRBV6-4 NA CATSRWAGTGELFF TGTGCCACCTCCAGATGGGCGGGCACCGGGGAGCTGTTTTTT
NA TRBJ2-7 TRBV11-3 NA CASSSPITGLQEQYF TGTGCCAGCAGCTCACCCATCACAGGGTTGCAAGAGCAGTACTTC
NA TRBJ2-3 TRBV12-3/TRBV12-4 many CASSVVDTQYF TGTGCCAGCAGCGTGGTGGATACGCAGTATTTT
NA TRBJ2-1 TRBV20-1 NA CSAAGVRAWTEQFF TGCAGTGCCGCGGGCGTGAGGGCCTGGACTGAGCAGTTCTTC
NA TRBJ1-5 TRBV20-1 many CSAHRSVGNQPQHF TGCAGTGCTCACCGATCCGTAGGGAATCAGCCCCAGCATTTT
NA TRBJ1-2 TRBV7-9 many CASSPVGGTNGYTF TGTGCCAGCAGCCCCGTCGGCGGGACAAATGGCTACACCTTC
TRBD1 TRBJ2-7 TRBV19 many CASSTGVVGYEQYF TGTGCCAGTAGCACAGGGGTAGTGGGCTACGAGCAGTACTTC
TRBD2 TRBJ2-7 TRBV6-5 NA CASSTLAGGGEQYF TGTGCCAGCAGTACACTAGCGGGAGGAGGTGAGCAGTACTTC
TRBD2 TRBJ2-2 TRBV7-6 many CASSLRLAGSGELFF TGTGCCAGCAGCTTACGCCTAGCGGGATCCGGGGAGCTGTTTTTT
NA TRBJ2-5 TRBV18 many CASSPPQAAIVETQYF TGTGCCAGCTCACCACCGCAGGCGGCGATCGTCGAGACCCAGTACTTC
TRBD2 TRBJ2-2 TRBV7-3 many CASSPTSGRRTGELFF TGTGCCAGCAGCCCGACTAGCGGGAGGAGGACCGGGGAGCTGTTTTTT
NA TRBJ2-3 TRBV20-1 many CSATGGQMILTDTQYF TGCAGTGCTACCGGTGGACAGATGATTCTCACAGATACGCAGTATTTT
TRBD1 TRBJ2-7 TRBV2 many CASSAPGQDSYEQYF TGTGCCAGCAGCGCCCCGGGACAGGATTCCTACGAGCAGTACTTC
NA TRBJ2-1 TRBV29-1 NA CSVETWYNEQFF TGCAGCGTTGAAACCTGGTACAATGAGCAGTTCTTC
TRBD1 TRBJ1-2 TRBV9 NA CASSWGTGGGYTF TGTGCCAGCAGCTGGGGGACAGGGGGTGGCTACACCTTC
TRBD1 TRBJ2-7 TRBV27 few CASSTRTGAGEQYF TGTGCCAGCAGTACACGGACAGGGGCCGGCGAGCAGTACTTC
NA TRBJ1-1 TRBV12-3/TRBV12-4 NA CASSLAGTDFEAFF TGTGCCAGCAGTTTAGCCGGGACGGACTTTGAAGCTTTCTTT
TRBD1 TRBJ1-2 TRBV18 few CASSPRTGGEVGYTF TGTGCCAGCTCACCCCGGACAGGGGGCGAGGTTGGCTACACCTTC
NA TRBJ1-3 TRBV19 many CASSPLIVGARNTIYF TGTGCCAGTAGCCCATTAATCGTGGGGGCTAGAAACACCATATATTTT
TRBD1 TRBJ1-2 TRBV19 many CASSPGQVNYGYTF TGTGCCAGTAGTCCCGGACAGGTTAACTATGGCTACACCTTC
TRBD1 TRBJ2-3 TRBV7-2 many CASSLDRGWSDTQYF TGTGCCAGCAGCCTGGACAGGGGTTGGTCAGATACGCAGTATTTT
NA TRBJ2-2 TRBV7-9 NA CASSLGSGPRDTGELFF TGTGCCAGCAGCTTAGGGTCGGGCCCTCGGGACACCGGGGAGCTGTTTTTT
NA TRBJ1-4 TRBV2 many CASRTEEGPINEKLFF TGTGCCAGCAGAACCGAGGAGGGGCCGATTAATGAAAAACTGTTTTTT
TRBD2 TRBJ2-5 TRBV13 NA CASSSGTREETQYF TGTGCCAGCAGCTCCGGGACTAGGGAAGAGACCCAGTACTTC
NA TRBJ1-2 TRBV19 once CASSIHRAGSTDTNYGYTF TGTGCCAGTAGTATTCACAGGGCAGGGAGCACAGACACTAACTATGGCTACACCTTC
NA TRBJ2-2 TRBV15 NA CATSSFPPRGSTGELFF TGTGCCACCAGCAGCTTCCCCCCGCGGGGTAGCACCGGGGAGCTGTTTTTT
TRBD2 TRBJ2-5 TRBV9 many CASSTSSGQYQETQYF TGTGCCAGCAGCACAAGTAGCGGGCAATACCAAGAGACCCAGTACTTC
NA TRBJ2-7 TRBV20-1 NA CSAISGRTGDYEQYF TGCAGTGCTATATCGGGGAGGACAGGAGACTACGAGCAGTACTTC
NA TRBJ2-2 TRBV4-1 many CASSQWGYGELFF TGCGCCAGCAGCCAATGGGGGTACGGGGAGCTGTTTTTT
NA TRBJ1-2 TRBV5-1 many CASSVSTGNYGYTF TGCGCCAGCAGCGTTTCCACAGGGAACTATGGCTACACCTTC
NA TRBJ2-5 TRBV18 NA CASSPKQGKTQETQYF TGTGCCAGCTCACCAAAGCAGGGGAAGACCCAAGAGACCCAGTACTTC
NA TRBJ2-3 TRBV14 NA CASSQGQADTQYF TGTGCCAGCAGCCAAGGACAGGCGGATACGCAGTATTTT
TRBD1 TRBJ1-6 TRBV20-1 NA CSAPTSLGGTDSPLHF TGCAGTGCTCCGACCAGCCTTGGGGGGACAGATTCACCCCTCCACTTT
NA TRBJ1-1 TRBV7-9 once CASSPPGTEAFF TGTGCCAGCAGCCCCCCGGGGACTGAAGCTTTCTTT
NA TRBJ2-2 TRBV5-8 many CASRSTYTGELFF TGTGCCAGCAGATCAACTTACACCGGGGAGCTGTTTTTT
TRBD1 TRBJ1-5 TRBV20-1 NA CSASGDRNQPQHF TGCAGTGCTAGCGGGGACAGAAATCAGCCCCAGCATTTT
TRBD1 TRBJ1-2 TRBV6-5 NA CASSPGQDNYGYTF TGTGCCAGCAGCCCGGGACAGGATAACTACGGCTACACCTTC
NA TRBJ1-2 TRBV20-1 NA CSARDRSTNYGYTF TGCAGTGCTAGAGACCGATCAACTAACTATGGCTACACCTTC
NA TRBJ2-7 TRBV11-2 many CASSPGGYEQYF TGTGCCAGCAGCCCCGGGGGCTACGAGCAGTACTTC
TRBD2 TRBJ2-2 TRBV5-5 many CASSLRWGGTGELFF TGTGCCAGCAGCTTGAGGTGGGGGGGCACCGGGGAGCTGTTTTTT
NA TRBJ1-2 TRBV7-9 many CASSDSNNGYTF TGTGCCAGCAGCGACAGTAATAATGGCTACACCTTC
NA TRBJ2-7 TRBV20-1 many CSAGGPHAGSYEQYF TGCAGTGCTGGGGGACCGCACGCAGGCTCCTACGAGCAGTACTTC